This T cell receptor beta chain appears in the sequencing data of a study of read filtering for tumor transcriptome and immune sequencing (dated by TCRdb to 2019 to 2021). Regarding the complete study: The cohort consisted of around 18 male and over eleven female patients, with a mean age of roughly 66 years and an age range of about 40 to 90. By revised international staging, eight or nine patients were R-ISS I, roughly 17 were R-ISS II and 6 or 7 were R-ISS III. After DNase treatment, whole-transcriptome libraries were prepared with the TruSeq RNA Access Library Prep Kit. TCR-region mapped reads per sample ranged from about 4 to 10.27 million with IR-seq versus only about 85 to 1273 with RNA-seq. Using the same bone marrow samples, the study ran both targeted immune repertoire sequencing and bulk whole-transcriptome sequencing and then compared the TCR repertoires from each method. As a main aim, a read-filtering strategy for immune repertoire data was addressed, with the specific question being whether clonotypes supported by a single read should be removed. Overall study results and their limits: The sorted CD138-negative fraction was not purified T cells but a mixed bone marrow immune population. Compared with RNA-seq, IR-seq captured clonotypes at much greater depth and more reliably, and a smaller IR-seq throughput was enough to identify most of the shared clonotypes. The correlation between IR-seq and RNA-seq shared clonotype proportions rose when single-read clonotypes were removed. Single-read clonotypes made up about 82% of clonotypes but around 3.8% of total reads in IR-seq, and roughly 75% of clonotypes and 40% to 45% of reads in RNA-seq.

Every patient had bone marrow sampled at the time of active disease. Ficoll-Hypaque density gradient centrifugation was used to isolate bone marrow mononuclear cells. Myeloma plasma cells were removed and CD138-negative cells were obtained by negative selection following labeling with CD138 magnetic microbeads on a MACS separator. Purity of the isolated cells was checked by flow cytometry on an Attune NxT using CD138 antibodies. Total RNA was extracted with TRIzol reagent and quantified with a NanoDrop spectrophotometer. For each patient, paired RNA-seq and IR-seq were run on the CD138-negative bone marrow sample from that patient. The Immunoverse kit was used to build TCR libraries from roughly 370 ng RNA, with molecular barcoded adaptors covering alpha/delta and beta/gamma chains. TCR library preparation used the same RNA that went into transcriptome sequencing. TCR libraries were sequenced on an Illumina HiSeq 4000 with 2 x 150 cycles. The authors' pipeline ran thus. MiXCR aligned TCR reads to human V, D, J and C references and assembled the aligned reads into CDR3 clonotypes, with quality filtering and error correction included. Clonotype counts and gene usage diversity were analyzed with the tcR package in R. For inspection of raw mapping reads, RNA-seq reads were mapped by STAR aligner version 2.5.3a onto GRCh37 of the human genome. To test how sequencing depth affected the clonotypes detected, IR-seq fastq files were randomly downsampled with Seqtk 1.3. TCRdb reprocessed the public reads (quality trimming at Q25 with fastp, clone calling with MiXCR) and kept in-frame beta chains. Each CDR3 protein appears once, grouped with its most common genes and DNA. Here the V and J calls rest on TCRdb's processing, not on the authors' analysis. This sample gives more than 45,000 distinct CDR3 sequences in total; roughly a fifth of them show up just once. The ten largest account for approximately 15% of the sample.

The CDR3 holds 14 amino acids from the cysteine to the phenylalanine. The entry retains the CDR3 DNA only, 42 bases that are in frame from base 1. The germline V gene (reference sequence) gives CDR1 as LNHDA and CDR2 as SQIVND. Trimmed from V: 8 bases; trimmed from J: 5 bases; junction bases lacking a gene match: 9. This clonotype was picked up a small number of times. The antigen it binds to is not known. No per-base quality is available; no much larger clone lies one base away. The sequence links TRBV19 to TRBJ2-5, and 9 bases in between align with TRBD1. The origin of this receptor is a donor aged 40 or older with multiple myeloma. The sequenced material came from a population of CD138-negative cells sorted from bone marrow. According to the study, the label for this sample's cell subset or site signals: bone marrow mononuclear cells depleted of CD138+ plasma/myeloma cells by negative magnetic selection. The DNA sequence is TGTGCCAGTGGGACAGGGCCCTTGGAGGAGACCCAGTACTTC. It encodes CASGTGPLEETQYF.